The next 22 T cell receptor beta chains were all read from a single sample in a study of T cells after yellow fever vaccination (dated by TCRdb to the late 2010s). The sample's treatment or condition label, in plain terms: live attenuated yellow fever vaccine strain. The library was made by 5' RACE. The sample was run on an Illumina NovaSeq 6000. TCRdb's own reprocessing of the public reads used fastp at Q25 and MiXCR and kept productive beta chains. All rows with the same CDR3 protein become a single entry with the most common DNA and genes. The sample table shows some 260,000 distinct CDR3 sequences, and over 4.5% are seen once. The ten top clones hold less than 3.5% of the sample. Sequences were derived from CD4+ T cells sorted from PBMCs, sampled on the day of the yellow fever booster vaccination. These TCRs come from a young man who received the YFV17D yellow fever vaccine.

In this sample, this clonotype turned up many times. The CDR3 DNA follows: TGTGCCAGCACTCTGACAGCCTACTCCTACGAGCAGTACGTC. Amino acids: CASTLTAYSYEQYV. The chain joins TRBV6-1 to TRBJ2-7; D possibly corresponds to TRBD1 (5 bases). V gave up 7 bases and J gave up 0 bases, with 13 bases separating them. The germline V gene has CDR1 MNHNS and CDR2 SASEGT. The CDR3 runs 14 residues.

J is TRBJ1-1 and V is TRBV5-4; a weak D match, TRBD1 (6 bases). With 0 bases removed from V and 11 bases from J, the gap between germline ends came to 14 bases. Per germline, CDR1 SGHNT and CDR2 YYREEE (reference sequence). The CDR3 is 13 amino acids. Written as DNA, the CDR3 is TGTGCCAGCAGCTTGGGCAGGCTGGGGGCGGCTTTCTTT. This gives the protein CASSLGRLGAAFF.

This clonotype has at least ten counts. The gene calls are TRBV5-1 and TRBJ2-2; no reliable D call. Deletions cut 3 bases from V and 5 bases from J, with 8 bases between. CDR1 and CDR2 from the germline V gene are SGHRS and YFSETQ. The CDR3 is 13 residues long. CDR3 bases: TGCGCCAGCAGCTCCAGTCTTACCGGGGAGCTGTTTTTT. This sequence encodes CASSSSLTGELFF.

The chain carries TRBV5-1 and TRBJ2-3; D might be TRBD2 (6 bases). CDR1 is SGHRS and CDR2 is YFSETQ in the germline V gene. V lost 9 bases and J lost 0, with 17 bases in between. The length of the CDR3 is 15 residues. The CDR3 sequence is CATQDGSGSTDTQYF. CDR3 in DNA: TGCGCCACCCAAGACGGTAGCGGAAGCACAGATACGCAGTATTTT.

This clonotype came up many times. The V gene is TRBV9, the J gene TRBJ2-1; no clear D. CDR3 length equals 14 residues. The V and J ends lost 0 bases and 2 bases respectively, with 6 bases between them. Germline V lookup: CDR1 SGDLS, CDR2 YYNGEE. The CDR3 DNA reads TGTGCCAGCAGCGTAGGCGGCCCCTACAATGAGCAGTTCTTC. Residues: CASSVGGPYNEQFF.

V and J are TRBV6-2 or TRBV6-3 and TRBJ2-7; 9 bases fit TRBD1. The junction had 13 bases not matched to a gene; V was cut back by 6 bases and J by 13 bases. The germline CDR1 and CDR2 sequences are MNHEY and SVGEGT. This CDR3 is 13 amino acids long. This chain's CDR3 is CASRHTGGQTVYF. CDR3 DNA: TGTGCCAGCAGACATACAGGGGGCCAGACAGTTTACTTC.

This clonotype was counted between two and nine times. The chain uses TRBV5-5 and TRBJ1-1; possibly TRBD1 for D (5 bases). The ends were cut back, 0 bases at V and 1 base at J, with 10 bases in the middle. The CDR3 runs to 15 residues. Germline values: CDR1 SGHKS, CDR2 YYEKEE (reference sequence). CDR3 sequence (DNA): TGTGCCAGCAGCTTGGTGGGGGTGAGGAACACTGAAGCTTTCTTT. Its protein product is CASSLVGVRNTEAFF.

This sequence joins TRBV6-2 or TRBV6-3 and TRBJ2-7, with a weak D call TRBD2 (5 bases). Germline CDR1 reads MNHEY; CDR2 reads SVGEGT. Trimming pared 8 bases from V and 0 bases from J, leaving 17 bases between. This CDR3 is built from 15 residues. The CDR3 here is CASDPAGHRSYEQYF. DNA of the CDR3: TGTGCCAGCGACCCCGCGGGCCACCGCTCCTACGAGCAGTACTTC.

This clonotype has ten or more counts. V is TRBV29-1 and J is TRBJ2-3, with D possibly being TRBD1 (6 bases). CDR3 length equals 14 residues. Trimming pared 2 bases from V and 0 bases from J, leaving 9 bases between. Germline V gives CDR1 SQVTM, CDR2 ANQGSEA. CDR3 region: CSVEQQGSTDTQYF. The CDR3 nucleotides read TGCAGCGTTGAACAACAGGGCAGCACAGATACGCAGTATTTT.

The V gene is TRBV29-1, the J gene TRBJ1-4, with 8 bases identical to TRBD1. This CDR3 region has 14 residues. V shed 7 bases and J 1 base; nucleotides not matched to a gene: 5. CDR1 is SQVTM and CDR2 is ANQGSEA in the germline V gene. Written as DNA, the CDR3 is TGCAGCGCCAGGGGGCACCGAACTAATGAAAAACTGTTTTTT. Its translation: CSARGHRTNEKLFF.

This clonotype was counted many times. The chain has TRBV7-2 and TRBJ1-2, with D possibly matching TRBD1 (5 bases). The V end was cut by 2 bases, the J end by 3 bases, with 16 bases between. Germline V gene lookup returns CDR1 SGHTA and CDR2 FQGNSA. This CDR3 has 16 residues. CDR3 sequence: CASSLSGTDYYYGYTF. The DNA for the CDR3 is TGTGCCAGCAGCTTAAGCGGGACGGATTATTACTATGGCTACACCTTC.

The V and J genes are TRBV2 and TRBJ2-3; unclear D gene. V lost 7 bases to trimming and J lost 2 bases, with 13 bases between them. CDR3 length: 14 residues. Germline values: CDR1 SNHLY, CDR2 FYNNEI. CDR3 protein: CASTPMGSTDTQYF. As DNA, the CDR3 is TGTGCCAGCACTCCGATGGGGTCCACAGATACGCAGTATTTT.

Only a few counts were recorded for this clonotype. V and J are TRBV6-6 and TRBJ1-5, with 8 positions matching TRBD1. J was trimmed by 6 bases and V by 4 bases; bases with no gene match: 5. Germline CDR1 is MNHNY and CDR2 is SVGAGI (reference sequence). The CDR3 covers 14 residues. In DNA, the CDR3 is TGTGCCAGCAGTTTTTTGACAGGGGTTCAGCCCCAGCATTTT. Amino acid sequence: CASSFLTGVQPQHF.

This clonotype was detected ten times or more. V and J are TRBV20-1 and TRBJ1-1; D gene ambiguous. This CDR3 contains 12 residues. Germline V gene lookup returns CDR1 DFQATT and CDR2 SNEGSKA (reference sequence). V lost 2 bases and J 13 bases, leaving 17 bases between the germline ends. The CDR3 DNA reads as TGCAGTGCTAGACCCCTAGGGCAGTACCGTTTCTTT. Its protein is CSARPLGQYRFF.

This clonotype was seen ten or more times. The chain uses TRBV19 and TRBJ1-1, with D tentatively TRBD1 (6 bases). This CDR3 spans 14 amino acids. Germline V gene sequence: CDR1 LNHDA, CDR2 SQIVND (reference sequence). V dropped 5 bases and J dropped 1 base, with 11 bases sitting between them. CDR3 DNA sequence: TGTGCCAGTAGTCACAGGGCGGCGAACACTGAAGCTTTCTTT. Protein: CASSHRAANTEAFF.

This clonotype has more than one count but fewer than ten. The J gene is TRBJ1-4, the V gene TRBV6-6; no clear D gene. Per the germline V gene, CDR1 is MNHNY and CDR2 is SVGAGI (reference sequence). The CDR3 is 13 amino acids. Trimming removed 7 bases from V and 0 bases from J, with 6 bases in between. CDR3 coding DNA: TGTGCCAGCATTGGTCCAACTAATGAAAAACTGTTTTTT. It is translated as CASIGPTNEKLFF.

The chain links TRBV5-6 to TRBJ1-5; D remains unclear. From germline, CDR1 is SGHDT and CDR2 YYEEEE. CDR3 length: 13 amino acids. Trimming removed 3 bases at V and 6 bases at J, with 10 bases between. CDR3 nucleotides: TGTGCCAGCAGCTGGGGAAACGGTCAGCCCCAGCATTTT. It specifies CASSWGNGQPQHF.

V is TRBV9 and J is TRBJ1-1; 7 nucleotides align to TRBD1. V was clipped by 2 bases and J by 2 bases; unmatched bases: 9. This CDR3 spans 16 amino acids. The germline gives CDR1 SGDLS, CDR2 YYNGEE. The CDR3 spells CASSVEPGQQNTEAFF. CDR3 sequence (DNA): TGTGCCAGCAGCGTGGAACCGGGACAGCAAAACACTGAAGCTTTCTTT.

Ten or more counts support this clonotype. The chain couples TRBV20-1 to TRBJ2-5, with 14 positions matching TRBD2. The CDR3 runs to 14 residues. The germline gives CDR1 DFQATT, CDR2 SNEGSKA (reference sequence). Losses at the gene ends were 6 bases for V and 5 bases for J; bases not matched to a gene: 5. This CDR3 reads CSARLAGGRETQYF. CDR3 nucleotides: TGCAGTGCGCGACTAGCGGGGGGGCGGGAGACCCAGTACTTC.

The CDR3 coding sequence is TGTGCCAGCAGCTTAGAGGGGGCAGGCACTGAAGCTTTCTTT. The encoded protein is CASSLEGAGTEAFF. This chain connects TRBV7-9 to TRBJ1-1; 7 nucleotides align to TRBD1. Looked up from germline, CDR1 is SEHNR and CDR2 is FQNEAQ (reference sequence). CDR3 length: 14 amino acids. J gave up 4 bases and V 1 base, and 3 bases lay outside the gene matches.

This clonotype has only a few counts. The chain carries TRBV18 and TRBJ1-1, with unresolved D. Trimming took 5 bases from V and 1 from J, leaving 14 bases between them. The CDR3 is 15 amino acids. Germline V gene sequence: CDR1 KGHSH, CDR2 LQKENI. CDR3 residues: CASSSKVLQNTEAFF. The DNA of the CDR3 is TGTGCCAGCTCATCGAAGGTCCTACAGAACACTGAAGCTTTCTTT.

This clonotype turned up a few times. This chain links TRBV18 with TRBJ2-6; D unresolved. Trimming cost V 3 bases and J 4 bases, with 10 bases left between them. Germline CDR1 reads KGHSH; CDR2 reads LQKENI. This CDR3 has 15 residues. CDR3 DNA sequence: TGTGCCAGCTCACCGCGGCGTCCCGGGGCCAACGTCCTGACTTTC. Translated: CASSPRRPGANVLTF.